A selection of T cell receptor beta chains follows, all from one sample in a study of T cells of healthy individuals. One entry per CDR3 protein, called by TCRdb with MiXCR from the 5' RACE reads. The data contain 60,000 to 80,000 distinct CDR3 sequences, 15% to 20% of them singletons. All receptors come from a human donor in good health. CDR3s include the opening cysteine and the closing phenylalanine or tryptophan. Fields, in order: J gene, V gene, D gene, clone size, CDR3 protein, CDR3 DNA. A D gene is named only where the DNA matches it firmly. Some rows have no size entry. The others give once, few or many, or a class for an expanded clone.

TRBJ2-3,TRBV4-1,NA,NA,CASSPRGFQGLDTQYF,TGCGCCAGCAGCCCGAGGGGCTTCCAAGGGTTAGATACGCAGTATTTT
TRBJ2-6,TRBV2,TRBD1,NA,CASSRDRGIGANVLTF,TGTGCCAGCAGCCGGGACAGGGGTATTGGGGCCAACGTCCTGACTTTC
TRBJ2-6,TRBV12-3/TRBV12-4,NA,NA,CASSDHSGANVLTF,TGTGCCAGCAGCGACCACTCTGGGGCCAACGTCCTGACTTTC
TRBJ2-1,TRBV12-3/TRBV12-4,NA,NA,CASSPEGAYEQFF,TGTGCCAGCAGTCCCGAAGGGGCATATGAGCAGTTCTTC
TRBJ2-1,TRBV20-1,NA,many,CSARDLASPSSYNEQFF,TGCAGTGCTAGAGATTTAGCTAGCCCGAGCTCCTACAATGAGCAGTTCTTC
TRBJ2-5,TRBV7-2,NA,many,CASSLQGSRGETQYF,TGTGCCAGCAGCTTACAAGGGTCCCGAGGGGAGACCCAGTACTTC
TRBJ1-5,TRBV30,NA,NA,CAWSVAWRNQPQHF,TGTGCCTGGAGTGTAGCATGGCGCAATCAGCCCCAGCATTTT
TRBJ2-5,TRBV3-1,TRBD1,NA,CASSQEARQGAPTQETQYF,TGTGCCAGCAGCCAAGAGGCTCGTCAGGGGGCGCCCACCCAAGAGACCCAGTACTTC
TRBJ2-2,TRBV7-3,NA,NA,CASSLTGGNRETGELFF,TGTGCCAGCAGCTTAACGGGCGGCAACAGGGAGACCGGGGAGCTGTTTTTT
TRBJ1-1,TRBV2,NA,few,CASSEDTEAFF,TGTGCCAGCAGTGAGGACACTGAAGCTTTCTTT
TRBJ1-5,TRBV7-6,NA,NA,CASSKNWWDGDKHF,TGTGCCAGCAGCAAAAATTGGTGGGACGGAGATAAGCATTTT
TRBJ2-2,TRBV27,NA,NA,CASRRQELSTGELFF,TGTGCCAGCAGAAGACAGGAGCTCTCCACCGGGGAGCTGTTTTTT
TRBJ1-4,TRBV27,NA,few,CASSLLGVGEKLFF,TGTGCCAGCAGTTTATTGGGTGTGGGTGAAAAACTGTTTTTT
TRBJ2-5,TRBV30,TRBD2,NA,CAKRPTSGIETQYF,TGTGCCAAAAGGCCGACTAGCGGGATAGAGACCCAGTACTTC
TRBJ2-7,TRBV4-2,NA,many,CASSQDHRYYEQYF,TGTGCCAGCAGCCAAGATCACAGGTACTACGAGCAGTACTTC
TRBJ2-7,TRBV15,TRBD1,NA,CATSTQQTGSTYEQYF,TGTGCCACCAGCACCCAACAGACAGGGTCCACCTACGAGCAGTACTTC
TRBJ2-1,TRBV3-2,NA,NA,CASSQDWQTYNEQFF,TGTGCCAGCAGCCAAGATTGGCAGACCTACAATGAGCAGTTCTTC
TRBJ2-1,TRBV6-1,TRBD1,NA,CASSQGTGPFNEQFF,TGTGCCAGCAGTCAAGGGACAGGGCCCTTCAATGAGCAGTTCTTC